This T cell receptor (beta chain) came from a study of T cells in Graves' hyperthyroidism and ophthalmopathy. Study observations and caveats: Ophthalmopathy was identified by the model a median approximately six months ahead of onset. Researchers found most expanded thyroid clonotypes above 0.001 in blood as well. A 13 V-J model separated ophthalmopathy from stable hyperthyroidism.

V dropped 5 bases and J dropped 9; count of bases not matched to a gene: 3. This CDR3 is built from 13 residues. Germline V gene lookup returns CDR1 SGHTA and CDR2 FQGNSA. Using RNA transcripts as the source, TCR beta CDR3 regions were amplified. HTBI primers were employed in a first-round RT-PCR of the TCR CDR3. TCRdb fed the multiplex PCR reads into MiXCR, producing one record per CDR3 protein. The sample lists hundreds of thousands of distinct CDR3 sequences, approximately 15% seen once, with approximately 35% in the top ten. Diagnoses used clinical symptoms, serum thyroxine and TRAb, thyroid ultrasound and orbital computed tomography. As concerns this clonotype: Its specificity is unknown. This may stem from a read error, because a much larger clone lies one nucleotide away.

The chain employs TRBV7-2 and TRBJ2-1; 11 bases are a match to TRBD2. The receptor's source is a woman in her thirties or forties with Graves' ophthalmopathy. Sample: blood. The CDR3 DNA follows: TGTACCAGCAGCGTCGGACTAGCGGGTGAGCAGTTCTTC. Amino acids: CTSSVGLAGEQFF.